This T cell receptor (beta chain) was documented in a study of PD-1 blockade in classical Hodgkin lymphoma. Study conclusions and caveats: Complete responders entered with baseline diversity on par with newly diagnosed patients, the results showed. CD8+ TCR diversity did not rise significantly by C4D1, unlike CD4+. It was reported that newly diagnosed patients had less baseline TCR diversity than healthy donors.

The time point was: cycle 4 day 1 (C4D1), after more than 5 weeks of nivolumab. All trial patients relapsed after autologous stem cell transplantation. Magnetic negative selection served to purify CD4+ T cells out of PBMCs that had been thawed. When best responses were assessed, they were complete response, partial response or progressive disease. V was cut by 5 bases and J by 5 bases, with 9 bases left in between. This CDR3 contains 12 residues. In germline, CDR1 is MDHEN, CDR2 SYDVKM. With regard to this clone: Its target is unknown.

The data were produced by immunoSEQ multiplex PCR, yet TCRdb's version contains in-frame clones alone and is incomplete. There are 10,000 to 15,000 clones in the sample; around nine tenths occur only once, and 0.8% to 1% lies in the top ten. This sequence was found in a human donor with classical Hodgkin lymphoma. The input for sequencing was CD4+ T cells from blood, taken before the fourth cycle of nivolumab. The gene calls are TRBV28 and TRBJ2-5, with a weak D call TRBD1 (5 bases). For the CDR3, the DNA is TGTGCCAGCAGTGTCAGGGTGGAGACCCAGTACTTC. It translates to CASSVRVETQYF.